A selection of T cell receptor beta chains follows, all from one sample in a study of monozygotic twins with cystic fibrosis. Using immunoSEQ multiplex PCR, the repertoire was profiled, and TCRdb retains in-frame clones only, with some absent. The repertoire has more than 9,500 clones, about 82% of them found once; the top ten carry around 0.5%. Sequenced: blood. These receptor sequences come from a man between 18 and 35 years old with cystic fibrosis. Each CDR3 is given with its conserved first and last residue. The order of the fields is D gene, V gene, J gene, clone size, CDR3 DNA, CDR3 protein. The D gene is left open where the match is weak. Some rows mark clone size as missing; the rest say once, few, many or name a class of expanded clone.

d_gene: -; v_gene: TRBV4-1; j_gene: TRBJ2-5; abundance: -; CDR3nt: TGCGCCAGCAGCCAAGATCGGGGTTATGAGACCCAGTACTTC; CDR3aa: CASSQDRGYETQYF
d_gene: -; v_gene: TRBV5-4; j_gene: TRBJ2-3; abundance: -; CDR3nt: TGTGCCAGCAGCTCCGAGCTGTGGGATACGCAGTATTTT; CDR3aa: CASSSELWDTQYF
d_gene: TRBD2; v_gene: TRBV29-1; j_gene: TRBJ2-7; abundance: -; CDR3nt: TGCAGCGTTGCGGAGCGGGGCTACGAGCAGTACTTC; CDR3aa: CSVAERGYEQYF
d_gene: TRBD2; v_gene: TRBV19; j_gene: TRBJ2-3; abundance: -; CDR3nt: TGTGCCAGTAGTATAGAGCCGGGACTAGCGGGAGTGGTAGTAAGCACAGATACGCAGTATTTT; CDR3aa: CASSIEPGLAGVVVSTDTQYF
d_gene: -; v_gene: TRBV10-3; j_gene: TRBJ1-1; abundance: -; CDR3nt: TGTGCCATCAGTGAGTCTCGGGTCCTGAGCACTGAAGCTTTCTTT; CDR3aa: CAISESRVLSTEAFF
d_gene: -; v_gene: TRBV11-2; j_gene: TRBJ1-6; abundance: -; CDR3nt: TGTGCCAGCAGCGTTAGAGTTGGCAGGAGGTCACCCCTCCACTTT; CDR3aa: CASSVRVGRRSPLHF
d_gene: -; v_gene: TRBV4-2; j_gene: TRBJ1-1; abundance: few; CDR3nt: TGTGCCAGCAGCCGTGTAGGAGAAGCTTTCTTT; CDR3aa: CASSRVGEAFF
d_gene: TRBD1; v_gene: TRBV5-1; j_gene: TRBJ1-6; abundance: -; CDR3nt: TGCGCCAGCAGCTTGCGTCAGGGGGTCAATTCACCCCTCCACTTT; CDR3aa: CASSLRQGVNSPLHF
d_gene: -; v_gene: TRBV29-1; j_gene: TRBJ2-2; abundance: -; CDR3nt: TGCAGCGTTGAAGAGGGAACCGGGGAGCTGTTTTTT; CDR3aa: CSVEEGTGELFF
d_gene: -; v_gene: TRBV21-1; j_gene: TRBJ2-7; abundance: -; CDR3nt: TGTGCCAGCAGCAAAGAAATGAGACTGAGCTCCTACGAGCAGTACTTC; CDR3aa: CASSKEMRLSSYEQYF
d_gene: TRBD2; v_gene: TRBV19; j_gene: TRBJ2-1; abundance: -; CDR3nt: TGTGCCAGTAGTATCGGGACTAGCGGGAGGAATGAGCAGTTCTTC; CDR3aa: CASSIGTSGRNEQFF
d_gene: -; v_gene: TRBV7-6; j_gene: TRBJ2-1; abundance: -; CDR3nt: TGTGCCAGCAGCTTAGGAGTGGCCTCGGGCGAGCAGTTCTTC; CDR3aa: CASSLGVASGEQFF
d_gene: -; v_gene: TRBV18; j_gene: TRBJ2-5; abundance: -; CDR3nt: TGTGCCAGCTCACCAGCCGGGAAAGAGACCCAGTACTTC; CDR3aa: CASSPAGKETQYF
d_gene: TRBD1; v_gene: TRBV5-1; j_gene: TRBJ2-1; abundance: -; CDR3nt: TGCGCCAGCAGCTGGGGACAGGAGTCCTACAATGAGCAGTTCTTC; CDR3aa: CASSWGQESYNEQFF
d_gene: TRBD2; v_gene: TRBV7-3; j_gene: TRBJ2-2; abundance: -; CDR3nt: TGTGCCAGCAGCTATACCGGGACTAGCTTTAACACCGGGGAGCTGTTTTTT; CDR3aa: CASSYTGTSFNTGELFF
d_gene: -; v_gene: TRBV27; j_gene: TRBJ2-3; abundance: -; CDR3nt: TGTGCCAGCAGTTTCTCTCCAAGCACAGATACGCAGTATTTT; CDR3aa: CASSFSPSTDTQYF
d_gene: -; v_gene: TRBV10-2; j_gene: TRBJ1-4; abundance: few; CDR3nt: TGCGCCAGCAGTTCGCAGGGATTGGGAGCTAATGAAAAACTGTTTTTT; CDR3aa: CASSSQGLGANEKLFF
d_gene: -; v_gene: TRBV9; j_gene: TRBJ2-3; abundance: -; CDR3nt: TGTGCCAGCAGCCCCCAGAGTCAGGGGACAGATACGCAGTATTTT; CDR3aa: CASSPQSQGTDTQYF
d_gene: -; v_gene: TRBV29-1; j_gene: TRBJ1-4; abundance: -; CDR3nt: TGCAGCGTTGAAGAAGTCCGGACAAAAATGCAAACTAATGAAAAACTGTTTTTT; CDR3aa: CSVEEVRTKMQTNEKLFF
d_gene: -; v_gene: TRBV5-6; j_gene: TRBJ2-5; abundance: -; CDR3nt: TGTGCCAGCAGCTTGGGGGCCGAAGAGACCCAGTACTTC; CDR3aa: CASSLGAEETQYF
d_gene: TRBD1; v_gene: TRBV5-4; j_gene: TRBJ1-2; abundance: -; CDR3nt: TGTGCCAGCAGCCTCAAAGAGGGGGCGCTTTATGGCTACACCTTC; CDR3aa: CASSLKEGALYGYTF
d_gene: -; v_gene: TRBV5-1; j_gene: TRBJ2-3; abundance: once; CDR3nt: TGCGCCAGCAGCTCCGACAGGAAATCCACAGATACGCAGTATTTT; CDR3aa: CASSSDRKSTDTQYF
d_gene: TRBD2; v_gene: TRBV4-3; j_gene: TRBJ2-5; abundance: -; CDR3nt: TGCGCCAGCAGCCAAGATAGCGGGGGGGCCGCAGAGACCCAGTACTTC; CDR3aa: CASSQDSGGAAETQYF
d_gene: -; v_gene: TRBV30; j_gene: TRBJ1-2; abundance: -; CDR3nt: TGTGCCTGGAGTAGACAGAACTATGGCTACACCTTC; CDR3aa: CAWSRQNYGYTF
d_gene: TRBD1; v_gene: TRBV29-1; j_gene: TRBJ2-1; abundance: -; CDR3nt: TGCAGCGTGGGGACAGGCTTAAATGAGCAGTTCTTC; CDR3aa: CSVGTGLNEQFF
d_gene: -; v_gene: TRBV6-6; j_gene: TRBJ2-7; abundance: -; CDR3nt: TGTGCCAGCAGTTACGAGGAGGTCCGGAAGGTGGAGTACTTC; CDR3aa: CASSYEEVRKVEYF
d_gene: TRBD2; v_gene: TRBV5-6; j_gene: TRBJ2-1; abundance: -; CDR3nt: TGTGCCAGCAGCTCTGGACTAGCGGGAAGGGATGAGCAGTTCTTC; CDR3aa: CASSSGLAGRDEQFF
d_gene: -; v_gene: TRBV4-1; j_gene: TRBJ1-2; abundance: -; CDR3nt: TGCGCCAGCAGCCAACCCGGGACAAATGAATATGGCTACACCTTC; CDR3aa: CASSQPGTNEYGYTF
d_gene: -; v_gene: TRBV7-7; j_gene: TRBJ2-5; abundance: -; CDR3nt: TGTGCTAGCAGCTCCGGGACAACGTACCAAGAGACCCAGTACTTC; CDR3aa: CASSSGTTYQETQYF
d_gene: -; v_gene: TRBV2; j_gene: TRBJ2-1; abundance: -; CDR3nt: TGTGCCAGCAGTTCCCTTAATACCTACAATGAGCAGTTCTTC; CDR3aa: CASSSLNTYNEQFF
d_gene: TRBD2; v_gene: TRBV7-9; j_gene: TRBJ2-1; abundance: -; CDR3nt: TGTGCCAGCAGCCTAGCTAGCGGGGACTCCTACAATGAGCAGTTCTTC; CDR3aa: CASSLASGDSYNEQFF
d_gene: TRBD1; v_gene: TRBV4-1; j_gene: TRBJ2-1; abundance: -; CDR3nt: TGCGCCAGCAGCCAGCAACCGGGACAGGGGGCAAATGAGCAGTTCTTC; CDR3aa: CASSQQPGQGANEQFF
d_gene: -; v_gene: TRBV11-2; j_gene: TRBJ2-3; abundance: -; CDR3nt: TGTGCCAGCAGCTTGTACACAGATACGCAGTATTTT; CDR3aa: CASSLYTDTQYF
d_gene: TRBD2; v_gene: TRBV5-4; j_gene: TRBJ2-1; abundance: -; CDR3nt: TGTGCCAGCAGCTTGGATCTAGCGGTTTCCTACAATGAGCAGTTCTTC; CDR3aa: CASSLDLAVSYNEQFF
d_gene: -; v_gene: TRBV10-3; j_gene: TRBJ1-1; abundance: -; CDR3nt: TGTGCCATCAGTGGGGCAGGGCTGAACACTGAAGCTTTCTTT; CDR3aa: CAISGAGLNTEAFF
d_gene: -; v_gene: TRBV11-2; j_gene: TRBJ1-1; abundance: -; CDR3nt: TGTGCCAGCAGTCTCGGGCAGAACACTGAAGCTTTCTTT; CDR3aa: CASSLGQNTEAFF